These 23 T cell receptor beta chains originate from one sample sequenced in a study of shared clonotypes between healthy human individuals. The data were produced by immunoSEQ multiplex PCR, yet TCRdb's version contains in-frame clones alone and is incomplete. Of around 550,000 clones listed, around 96% are singletons. The naive CD8 population came from CD45RO-negative cells selected for CCR7, without terminally differentiated effector memory CD45RA+ cells. The sample comprised naive CD8+ T cells sorted from blood. Receptor source: a woman under 40 in good health.

The chain carries TRBV7-8 and TRBJ2-7; tentative D call: TRBD1 (6 bases). Per the germline V gene, CDR1 is SGHVS and CDR2 is FQNEAQ. This CDR3 has 14 residues. V dropped 5 bases and J dropped 5 bases, with 16 bases sitting between them. The CDR3 reads CASSRTNRAHEQYF. The DNA for the CDR3 is TGTGCCAGCAGCCGTACTAACAGGGCCCACGAGCAGTACTTC.

The rearrangement links TRBV11-2 to TRBJ2-7; D tentatively reads TRBD1 or TRBD2 (5 bases each). Germline V gene lookup returns CDR1 SGHAT and CDR2 FQNNGV. CDR3 length equals 14 residues. Trimming removed 1 base at V and 7 bases at J, with 14 bases between. The CDR3 region has the DNA TGTGCCAGCAGCTTAGCACTTGGGGGTCGGGAGCAGTACTTC. This codes for CASSLALGGREQYF. Drawing the rest from reference TRBV11-2 and TRBJ2-7, the complete variable domain is EAGVAQSPRYKIIEKRQSVAFWCNPISGHATLYWYQQILGQGPKLLIQFQNNGVVDDSQLPKDRFSAERLKGVDSTLKIQPAKLEDSAVYLCASSLALGGREQYFGPGTRLTVT.

This chain uses TRBV27 with TRBJ1-1, with D unclear. V was cut by 0 bases and J by 0 bases, with 8 bases left in between. CDR3 length: 15 amino acids. Germline-derived CDR1 and CDR2 are MNHEY and SMNVEV (reference sequence). The CDR3 protein is CASSLSTTLNTEAFF. CDR3 DNA: TGTGCCAGCAGTTTATCTACTACCTTGAACACTGAAGCTTTCTTT.

The genes are TRBV30 and TRBJ2-7, with TRBD2 matching 13 bases. Trimming took 1 base from V and 5 from J; bases not matched to a gene: 11. Germline V CDR1 and CDR2: GTSNPN, SVGIG (reference sequence). This CDR3 has 17 residues. The CDR3 is CAWSGGTSGRAPDEQYF. DNA for the CDR3: TGTGCCTGGAGTGGGGGCACTAGCGGGAGGGCGCCGGACGAGCAGTACTTC.

This clone was recorded only once. V gene TRBV2 combines with J gene TRBJ1-4; 10 nucleotides line up with TRBD1. The length of the CDR3 is 15 residues. The J segment lost 8 bases and the V segment lost 7 bases, leaving 10 bases of the junction unmatched. Germline values: CDR1 SNHLY, CDR2 FYNNEI. In nucleotides, the CDR3 is TGTGCCAGCAAGCCTAAAGGGACAGGGGAAGAAAAACTGTTTTTT. Protein sequence: CASKPKGTGEEKLFF.

This chain connects TRBV27 to TRBJ1-1; no definite D call. This CDR3 region has 13 residues. CDR1 and CDR2 from the germline V gene are MNHEY and SMNVEV (reference sequence). V shed 6 bases and J shed 5 bases, with 13 bases lying between them. The CDR3 spells CASRYGGWTEAFF. CDR3 DNA: TGTGCCAGCAGATACGGCGGGTGGACTGAAGCTTTCTTT.

Details on this clone: A much larger clone is a single base away; this may be a read error. The J gene is TRBJ2-1, the V gene TRBV27; D unresolved. Germline lookup yields CDR1 MNHEY and CDR2 SMNVEV (reference sequence). CDR3 length: 11 amino acids. Trimming removed 6 bases at V and 4 bases at J, with 4 bases between. The CDR3 sequence is CASSTYNEQFF. CDR3 sequence (DNA): TGTGCCAGCAGCACATACAATGAGCAGTTCTTC.

V is TRBV28 and J is TRBJ2-7; 7 nucleotides line up with TRBD2. CDR1 and CDR2 (germline): MDHEN, SYDVKM. V lost 7 bases, J lost 4 bases, and 16 bases stayed unmatched. There are 16 residues in the CDR3. The CDR3 region has the DNA TGTGCCAGCACCCTACCCTTAGCTAGCGGAAGGTACGAGCAGTACTTC. Its protein product is CASTLPLASGRYEQYF.

This clone was picked up one time. This chain uses TRBV7-8 with TRBJ2-7; TRBD1 aligns across 9 bases. The CDR3 runs 13 residues. Germline V gene lookup returns CDR1 SGHVS and CDR2 FQNEAQ. The ends lost 5 bases at V and 4 bases at J; junction bases unmatched: 3. The CDR3 nucleotides are TGTGCCAGCAGCGGGACAGGGATGTACGAGCAGTACTTC. It translates to CASSGTGMYEQYF. Variable domain in full (rest from reference TRBV7-8 and TRBJ2-7): GAGVSQSPRYKVAKRGQDVALRCDPISGHVSLFWYQQALGQGPEFLTYFQNEAQLDKSGLPSDRFFAERPEGSVSTLKIQRTQQEDSAVYLCASSGTGMYEQYFGPGTRLTVT.

This sequence joins TRBV15 and TRBJ2-7; D ambiguous. This CDR3 spans 15 amino acids. Germline CDR1 LNHNV, CDR2 YYDKDF (reference sequence). Trimming shortened V by 0 bases and J by 3 bases, and 12 bases separated the two germline ends. The CDR3 DNA is TGTGCCACCAGCAGAGAGGGCTCGACTCGCTACGAGCAGTACTTC. Residues: CATSREGSTRYEQYF.

V is TRBV27 and J is TRBJ2-7; TRBD2 aligns across 11 bases. The CDR3 contains 16 residues. The trim removed 3 bases at V and 3 bases at J, leaving 7 bases unmatched. Germline CDR1 MNHEY, CDR2 SMNVEV (reference sequence). CDR3 in DNA: TGTGCCAGCAGTTTGGTTCTAGCGGGAGGTTTCTACGAGCAGTACTTC. It encodes CASSLVLAGGFYEQYF.

The chain has TRBV7-7 and TRBJ2-3, with 9 bases fitting TRBD1. V shed 5 bases and J 2 bases; nucleotides not matched to a gene: 5. The germline gives CDR1 SSHAT, CDR2 FNYEAQ (reference sequence). This CDR3 is built from 15 residues. The CDR3 DNA follows: TGTGCCAGCAGCGAGGGACAGGGCATCACAGATACGCAGTATTTT. This sequence encodes CASSEGQGITDTQYF.

The chain recombines TRBV6-1 with TRBJ2-7; maybe TRBD1 (5 bases). CDR3 length equals 13 residues. The V end lost 4 bases, the J end lost 1 base, and 8 bases lay between the germline ends. CDR1 is MNHNS, CDR2 SASEGT, per germline. In nucleotides, the CDR3 is TGTGCCAGCAGTGGAGACAGATCCTACGAGCAGTACTTC. It encodes CASSGDRSYEQYF.

V usage is TRBV11-1 and J usage is TRBJ1-1, with 8 bases lining up with TRBD1. Germline CDR1 and CDR2: SGHAT and FQDESV (reference sequence). The CDR3 sequence is 12 residues long. Losses at the gene ends were 5 bases for V and 7 bases for J; bases not matched to a gene: 3. The CDR3 DNA reads TGTGCCAGCAGCAATGGGACAGGTGAAGCTTTCTTT. It codes for CASSNGTGEAFF.

This clone is a singleton in its sample. The chain joins TRBV4-2 to TRBJ1-5; D perhaps matches TRBD1 (5 bases). Germline V gene lookup returns CDR1 LGHNA and CDR2 YNFKEQ. This CDR3 region has 14 residues. Trimming removed 3 bases at V and 5 bases at J, with 11 bases between. CDR3 amino acids: CASSHLEGDQPQHF. The CDR3 nucleotides read TGTGCCAGCAGCCATTTGGAAGGGGATCAGCCCCAGCATTTT.

The V gene is TRBV21-1, the J gene TRBJ2-7; the table gives TRBD1 as D, unverified against the DNA. TRBV21-1 constitutes a pseudogene. This CDR3 contains 15 residues. CDR3 DNA: TGTGCCAGCAGCAAGATTCTGCGCTTTCCGGGACAATGGTACTTC. Translated: CASSKILRFPGQWYF.

The chain is built from TRBV2 and TRBJ2-1; the D is unclear. In germline, CDR1 is SNHLY, CDR2 FYNNEI. Trimming cost V 8 bases and J 9 bases, with 8 bases left between them. CDR3 length equals 10 residues. The CDR3 loop reads CASLSGEQFF. The CDR3 DNA sequence: TGTGCCAGCCTCTCCGGTGAGCAGTTCTTC. Looking up the rest from reference TRBV2 and TRBJ2-1 gives the full variable domain: EPEVTQTPSHQVTQMGQEVILRCVPISNHLYFYWYRQILGQKVEFLVSFYNNEISEKSEIFDDQFSVERPDGSNFTLKIRSTKLEDSAMYFCASLSGEQFFGPGTRLTVL.

Regarding this clone: Other DNA sequences from this sample encode an identical CDR3 as well. The chain links TRBV27 to TRBJ2-7, with D tentatively TRBD1 or TRBD2 (6 bases each). This CDR3 contains 13 residues. With 6 bases removed from V and 2 bases from J, the gap between germline ends came to 11 bases. The germline V gene has CDR1 MNHEY and CDR2 SMNVEV (reference sequence). CDR3 sequence reads: CASSNRGPYEQYF. In nucleotides, the CDR3 is TGTGCCAGCAGCAACCGGGGGCCCTACGAGCAGTACTTC.

This clone was seen only once. This chain joins TRBV28 and TRBJ2-3; D is unresolved. Germline V gives CDR1 MDHEN, CDR2 SYDVKM. This CDR3 is 13 amino acids long. V was trimmed by 5 bases and J by 5 bases, leaving 11 bases between them. CDR3 protein: CASSRTPGDTQYF. The CDR3 DNA follows: TGTGCCAGCAGTCGAACACCCGGAGATACGCAGTATTTT.

The J gene is TRBJ2-1, the V gene TRBV4-2, with D perhaps being TRBD1 or TRBD2 (6 bases each). The CDR3 covers 15 residues. Germline-derived CDR1 and CDR2 are LGHNA and YNFKEQ. The V end lost 3 bases, the J end lost 3 bases, and 12 bases lay between the germline ends. The CDR3 spells CASSQRDIHYNEQFF. CDR3 bases: TGTGCCAGCAGCCAGCGGGACATACACTACAATGAGCAGTTCTTC.

V gene TRBV2 combines with J gene TRBJ2-7; 11 nucleotides match TRBD2. Germline CDR1 reads SNHLY; CDR2 reads FYNNEI. The CDR3 has 15 residues. J was trimmed by 2 bases and V by 7 bases; bases with no gene match: 7. CDR3 amino acids: CASKATSGVTYEQYF. Written as DNA, the CDR3 is TGTGCCAGCAAAGCGACTAGCGGGGTGACCTACGAGCAGTACTTC.

The chain links TRBV6-5 to TRBJ2-5; D may be TRBD1 (6 bases). From germline, CDR1 is MNHEY and CDR2 SVGAGI. V was cut by 6 bases and J by 5 bases, with 13 bases left in between. This CDR3 is built from 13 residues. The CDR3, as DNA: TGTGCCAGCAGGAACAGGGAATGGGAGACCCAGTACTTC. Amino acids: CASRNREWETQYF.

The rearrangement uses TRBV15 and TRBJ2-1; 11 nucleotides align to TRBD2. The V gene end was trimmed by 5 bases and the J gene end by 1 base; junction bases not matched to a gene: 4. The V gene's germline CDR1 is LNHNV and CDR2 YYDKDF (reference sequence). This CDR3 has 16 residues. As DNA, the CDR3 is TGTGCCACCAGCGCGGGACTAGCGGCTTCCTACAATGAGCAGTTCTTC. Protein sequence: CATSAGLAASYNEQFF.